This T cell receptor (beta chain) was captured by sequencing in a study of response to subunit inactivated influenza vaccine. Study-level results: It was suggested by the authors that few new T cells are recruited by each seasonal influenza vaccination.

The CDR3 covers 13 residues. V gave up 4 bases and J gave up 1 base, with 8 bases separating them. CDR1 and CDR2 (germline): ENHRY, SYGVKD. TCRdb recomputed calls from the RT-PCR reads with MiXCR, one row per CDR3 protein. The sample includes over 650,000 distinct CDR3 sequences, less than 20% of them seen just once. This clonotype showed up just a few times. The antigen remains undetermined. The chain uses TRBV10-3 and TRBJ2-7; the D is unclear. This receptor was obtained from a man aged 45-60 years who received an inactivated influenza vaccine. Here the sequenced sample was PBMCs from blood, taken 5 days after vaccination. CDR3 coding DNA: TGTGCCATCAGTGGTAGCCGGTCCTACGAGCAGTACTTC. Its protein is CAISGSRSYEQYF.